Below are 6 T cell receptor beta chains sequenced from a single sample in a study of cytomegalovirus exposure and HLA in healthy donors. PCR used 60 Vbeta primers and 13 Jbeta primers. The repertoire was sequenced with immunoSEQ multiplex PCR; TCRdb's copy has only in-frame clones and lacks some. The profile shows around 140,000 clones, almost 85% of them singletons. Sequences were obtained from PBMCs. These receptors originate from a woman aged 60-70 years in good health and CMV-seropositive.

The genes are TRBV7-9 and TRBJ2-2; tentative D call: TRBD2 (6 bases). The V gene's germline CDR1 is SEHNR and CDR2 FQNEAQ (reference sequence). The V gene lost 2 bases and the J gene lost 5 bases, with 9 bases spanning the gap. The CDR3 totals 14 residues. The CDR3 reads CASSLTGVTGELFF. As DNA, the CDR3 is TGTGCCAGCAGCTTAACGGGAGTTACCGGGGAGCTGTTTTTT.

The V gene is TRBV15, the J gene TRBJ2-2; TRBD1 matches 12 bases. V shed 5 bases, J shed 5 bases, and the junction held 12 bases outside the gene matches. Germline V gene sequence: CDR1 LNHNV, CDR2 YYDKDF (reference sequence). CDR3 length equals 18 residues. CDR3 in amino acids: CATSRRGTGGKATGELFF. The DNA for the CDR3 is TGTGCCACCAGCCGACGAGGGACAGGGGGCAAGGCTACCGGGGAGCTGTTTTTT.

This chain links TRBV28 with TRBJ2-5; the D is unclear. Matching the DNA end better, TRBJ2-7 makes the J call doubtful. This CDR3 has 12 residues. Germline values: CDR1 MDHEN, CDR2 SYDVKM. CDR3 DNA: TGTGCCAGCATGACGGACTCCTACGAGCAGTACTTC. The encoded protein is CASMTDSYEQYF.

This clone came up once. The gene calls are TRBV6-1 and TRBJ2-3, with a weak D call TRBD2 (5 bases). The CDR3 loop spans 13 amino acids. Trimming removed 8 bases from V and 4 bases from J, with 13 bases in between. Germline CDR1 MNHNS, CDR2 SASEGT. The DNA of the CDR3 is TGTGCCAGCCTCCTAAGAGGGCCAGATACGCAGTATTTT. Translation: CASLLRGPDTQYF.

V and J are TRBV4-3 and TRBJ2-1; TRBD2 aligns across 14 bases. V was pared by 4 bases and J by 9 bases, with 8 bases of the junction left unmatched. This CDR3 contains 16 residues. The V gene's germline CDR1 is LGHNA and CDR2 YSLEER. The CDR3 DNA reads TGCGCCAGCAGCCCGCCCGGGACTAGCGGGAGTATTGAGCAGTTCTTC. The encoded protein is CASSPPGTSGSIEQFF.

The V and J genes are TRBV7-2 and TRBJ2-3; D gene ambiguous. CDR3 length: 15 amino acids. Germline V gene data show CDR1 as SGHTA and CDR2 as FQGNSA. The V end lost 2 bases, the J end lost 6 bases, and 15 bases lay between the germline ends. The CDR3 DNA reads TGTGCCAGCAGCTTATTATCAACACCCCCTGATACGCAGTATTTT. This sequence encodes CASSLLSTPPDTQYF. The entire variable domain, with the rest obtained from reference TRBV7-2 and TRBJ2-3, is as follows: GAGVSQSPSNKVTEKGKDVELRCDPISGHTALYWYRQSLGQGLEFLIYFQGNSAPDKSGLPSDRFSAERTGGSVSTLTIQRTQQEDSAVYLCASSLLSTPPDTQYFGPGTRLTVL.